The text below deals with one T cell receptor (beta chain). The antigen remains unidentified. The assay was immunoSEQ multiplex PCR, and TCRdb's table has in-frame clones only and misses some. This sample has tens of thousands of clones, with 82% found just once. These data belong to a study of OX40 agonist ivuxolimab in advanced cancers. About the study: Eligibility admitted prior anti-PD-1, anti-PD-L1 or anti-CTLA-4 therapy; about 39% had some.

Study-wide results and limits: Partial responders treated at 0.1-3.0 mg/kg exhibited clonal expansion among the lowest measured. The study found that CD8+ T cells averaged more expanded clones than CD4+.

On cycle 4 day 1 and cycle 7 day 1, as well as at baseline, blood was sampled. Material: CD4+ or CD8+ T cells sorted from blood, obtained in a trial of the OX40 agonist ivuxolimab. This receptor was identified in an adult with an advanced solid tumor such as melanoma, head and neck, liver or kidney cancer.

CDR3 sequence: CASAAARRGTDTQYF. The CDR3 bases are TGTGCCAGCGCCGCAGCGAGGAGGGGCACAGATACGCAGTATTTT. This chain connects TRBV19 to TRBJ2-3; a weak D match, TRBD2 (6 bases). V was cut by 9 bases and J by 1 base, with 17 bases left in between. CDR1 is LNHDA, CDR2 SQIVND, per germline (reference sequence). The CDR3 totals 15 residues.